This T cell receptor beta chain was captured by sequencing in a study of T cell changes during pregnancy in multiple sclerosis. The CDR3 has 14 residues. Germline loops: CDR1 MNHEY, CDR2 SMNVEV (reference sequence). With 5 bases clipped from V and 7 bases from J, the junction kept 8 bases outside the gene matches. TCRdb keeps only in-frame clones here, not all; method: immunoSEQ multiplex PCR. Of some 40,000 clones listed, over 80% are singletons. Sequencing was performed on CD8+ T cells from peripheral blood mononuclear cells, taken before pregnancy. The chain employs TRBV27 and TRBJ1-2; 9 bases align to TRBD1. This receptor was taken from a female donor with multiple sclerosis, enrolled in a pregnancy study. The CDR3, as DNA: TGTGCCAGCAGTCTCGGGACAGGGAGTCGTGGCTACACCTTC. Translating it yields CASSLGTGSRGYTF.